Shown below are 25 T cell receptor beta chains from a single sample sequenced in a study of T cell repertoires in cytomegalovirus infection. One entry per CDR3 protein results from TCRdb running MiXCR on the reads. The repertoire consists of approximately 180,000 distinct CDR3 sequences, with about 18% occurring once and the leading ten covering about 23%. Specimen: CD8+ T cells from PBMCs. These receptors originate from a human donor in good health (CMV status not recorded). Some clones in this sample may be carry-over from other donors' samples.

This chain connects TRBV2 to TRBJ2-7, with TRBD1 identical over 9 bases. Germline V lookup: CDR1 SNHLY, CDR2 FYNNEI. CDR3 length: 14 residues. Trimming took 6 bases from V and 3 from J; bases not matched to a gene: 6. The CDR3 DNA reads TGTGCCAGCAGGGGTGACAGGGGGGTCTACGAGCAGTACTTC. The encoded protein is CASRGDRGVYEQYF.

The V call is TRBV28, the J call TRBJ1-6; no firm D call. The CDR3 totals 14 residues. CDR1 and CDR2 from the germline V gene are MDHEN and SYDVKM. Trimming removed 2 bases at V and 7 bases at J, with 9 bases between. DNA for the CDR3: TGTGCCAGCAGTTTAATCCACTCAAATTCACCCCTCCACTTT. This codes for CASSLIHSNSPLHF.

A few counts support this clonotype. CDR3 residues: CASSPPTANEKLFF. As DNA, the CDR3 is TGTGCCAGCAGCCCCCCGACAGCTAATGAAAAACTGTTTTTT. The V call is TRBV7-9, the J call TRBJ1-4; D might be TRBD1 (5 bases). Germline CDR1 SEHNR, CDR2 FQNEAQ (reference sequence). The CDR3 totals 14 residues. V dropped 5 bases and J dropped 3 bases, with 10 bases sitting between them.

The chain employs TRBV6-5 and TRBJ1-2, with D unclear. Deletions cut 2 bases from V and 4 bases from J, with 8 bases between. The CDR3 runs 13 residues. The germline V gene has CDR1 MNHEY and CDR2 SVGAGI. The chain's CDR3 is CASSYGSLYGYTF. The CDR3 DNA follows: TGTGCCAGCAGTTACGGCAGCCTCTATGGCTACACCTTC.

This chain uses TRBV19 with TRBJ2-5; 11 positions agree with TRBD2. This CDR3 comprises 15 residues. In germline, CDR1 is LNHDA, CDR2 SQIVND (reference sequence). The junction had 4 bases not matched to a gene; V was cut back by 5 bases and J by 2 bases. The CDR3 protein is CASSLTSGVQETQYF. CDR3 DNA: TGTGCCAGTAGTTTGACTAGCGGGGTACAAGAGACCCAGTACTTC. The whole variable domain, remainder taken from reference TRBV19 and TRBJ2-5, is DGGITQSPKYLFRKEGQNVTLSCEQNLNHDAMYWYRQDPGQGLRLIYYSQIVNDFQKGDIAEGYSVSREKKESFPLTVTSAQKNPTAFYLCASSLTSGVQETQYFGPGTRLLVL.

In this sample, this clonotype turned up a few times. The V call is TRBV7-9, the J call TRBJ1-1; 9 bases map to TRBD1. Germline loops: CDR1 SEHNR, CDR2 FQNEAQ (reference sequence). CDR3 length: 18 amino acids. J was trimmed by 1 base and V by 5 bases; bases with no gene match: 14. The CDR3 spells CASSTRPGQGLWNTEAFF. CDR3 nucleotides: TGTGCCAGCAGCACAAGACCGGGACAGGGATTATGGAACACTGAAGCTTTCTTT.

There are a few counts of this clonotype. The chain has TRBV30 and TRBJ2-3; D could derive from TRBD1 or TRBD2 (6 bases each). The CDR3 length is 16 residues. Germline CDR1 GTSNPN, CDR2 SVGIG (reference sequence). Trimming left V 1 base short and J 6 bases short, with 20 bases between. The CDR3 bases are TGTGCCTGGAGTGACCCCTTGGGGGGCGCAGGGGATACGCAGTATTTT. This translates into CAWSDPLGGAGDTQYF.

This chain links TRBV6-2 or TRBV6-3 with TRBJ2-7; D possibly corresponds to TRBD2 (5 bases). Germline V CDR1 and CDR2: MNHEY, SVGEGT. This CDR3 spans 17 amino acids. Deletions cut 6 bases from V and 5 bases from J, with 26 bases between. CDR3 bases: TGTGCCAGCAGCCCCTCGAGAGAACGGAGGCAGCTGGACGAGCAGTACTTC. This translates into CASSPSRERRQLDEQYF.

This clonotype was seen more than once but under ten times. CDR3 amino acids: CASSWVHHSNQPQHF. CDR3 coding DNA: TGTGCCAGCAGTTGGGTCCACCATAGCAATCAGCCCCAGCATTTT. The chain links TRBV6-6 to TRBJ1-5; no definite D call. The CDR3 length is 15 residues. Trimming shortened V by 4 bases and J by 0 bases, and 10 bases separated the two germline ends. CDR1 and CDR2 from the germline V gene are MNHNY and SVGAGI (reference sequence).

The chain links TRBV20-1 to TRBJ2-3; D is perhaps TRBD1 (7 bases). From germline, CDR1 is DFQATT and CDR2 SNEGSKA (reference sequence). V was clipped by 1 base and J by 4 bases, with 18 bases between them. The CDR3 is 16 residues long. For the CDR3, the DNA is TGCAGTGCTAGAGCCAGGGGGGAAATTTGGGCAGATACGCAGTATTTT. Translation: CSARARGEIWADTQYF.

This clonotype was counted only a few times. The chain recombines TRBV15 with TRBJ2-5; D uncertain. Germline V CDR1 and CDR2: LNHNV, YYDKDF (reference sequence). V was cut by 0 bases and J by 0 bases, with 14 bases left in between. The CDR3 covers 17 residues. CDR3: CATSRDRAGEYQETQYF. CDR3 sequence (DNA): TGTGCCACCAGCAGAGATAGGGCAGGAGAGTACCAAGAGACCCAGTACTTC.

This clonotype was recorded many times. V usage is TRBV7-2 and J usage is TRBJ2-1, with TRBD2 matching 16 bases. CDR1 is SGHTA and CDR2 is FQGNSA in the germline V gene. Trimming at V came to 4 bases and at J to 2 bases, leaving 2 bases not matched to a gene. The CDR3 runs 17 residues. DNA of the CDR3: TGTGCCAGCAGCTGGGGACTAGCGGGGGGGCCCTACAATGAGCAGTTCTTC. It is translated as CASSWGLAGGPYNEQFF.

This clonotype was seen at least ten times. The chain recombines TRBV7-2 with TRBJ1-3; D perhaps matches TRBD1 (6 bases). CDR3 length: 16 residues. The V gene lost 5 bases and the J gene lost 2 bases, with 16 bases spanning the gap. Germline CDR1 is SGHTA and CDR2 is FQGNSA. The CDR3, as DNA: TGTGCCAGCAGCCTGGATCAGGGGAGCACTGGAAACACCATATATTTT. This codes for CASSLDQGSTGNTIYF.

A few counts support this clonotype. The rearrangement joins TRBV7-9 to TRBJ1-1; unclear D gene. The CDR3 covers 12 residues. Germline V lookup: CDR1 SEHNR, CDR2 FQNEAQ (reference sequence). V was clipped by 5 bases and J by 8 bases, with 12 bases between them. The CDR3 loop is CASSEIGEEAFF. DNA for the CDR3: TGTGCCAGCAGCGAAATCGGAGAAGAAGCTTTCTTT.

This clonotype showed up just a few times. This chain joins TRBV6-2 or TRBV6-3 and TRBJ1-5; D may be TRBD1 (6 bases). The V end was cut by 2 bases, the J end by 2 bases, with 13 bases between. Germline V CDR1 and CDR2: MNHEY, SVGEGT. The CDR3 is 16 amino acids. The CDR3 region has the DNA TGTGCCAGCAGTTACGTGAAGGGGGGTGGCAATCAGCCCCAGCATTTT. Its translation is CASSYVKGGGNQPQHF.

In this sample, this clonotype turned up a few times. The gene calls are TRBV10-3 and TRBJ2-3; the D is unclear. V was cut by 0 bases and J by 2 bases, with 18 bases left in between. The CDR3 extends over 18 amino acids. The germline V gene has CDR1 ENHRY and CDR2 SYGVKD. Here the CDR3 DNA reads TGTGCCATCAGTGAGTCAGCCTTGGGCTTCCCTTACACAGATACGCAGTATTTT. It specifies CAISESALGFPYTDTQYF.

This clonotype has a count of ten or more. CDR3 sequence (DNA): TGTGCCAGCAGCACCCCGGGACAGGACTACATTAGCAATCAGCCCCAGCATTTT. This translates into CASSTPGQDYISNQPQHF. The chain is built from TRBV6-6 and TRBJ1-5; 8 nucleotides line up with TRBD1. This CDR3 is 18 amino acids long. The V gene's germline CDR1 is MNHNY and CDR2 SVGAGI (reference sequence). The trim removed 6 bases at V and 0 bases at J, leaving 13 bases unmatched.

The chain is built from TRBV18 and TRBJ2-5; 8 bases line up with TRBD2. The CDR3 is made up of 16 amino acids. Germline CDR1 reads KGHSH; CDR2 reads LQKENI. Trimming took 2 bases from V and 1 from J; bases not matched to a gene: 6. CDR3 in DNA: TGTGCCAGCTCACCAGCTCCGGGGGGGATCCAAGAGACCCAGTACTTC. Protein sequence: CASSPAPGGIQETQYF. Looking up the rest from reference TRBV18 and TRBJ2-5 gives the full variable domain: NAGVMQNPRHLVRRRGQEARLRCSPMKGHSHVYWYRQLPEEGLKFMVYLQKENIIDESGMPKERFSAEFPKEGPSILRIQQVVRGDSAAYFCASSPAPGGIQETQYFGPGTRLLVL.

The V call is TRBV7-2, the J call TRBJ2-7; 12 bases match TRBD2. V shed 0 bases and J 3 bases; nucleotides not matched to a gene: 6. The CDR3 loop spans 17 amino acids. CDR1 and CDR2 (germline): SGHTA, FQGNSA. CDR3 protein: CASSLATSGGSFYEQYF. In DNA, the CDR3 is TGTGCCAGCAGCTTAGCTACTAGCGGGGGGTCCTTCTACGAGCAGTACTTC.

This clonotype was recorded a few times. The chain joins TRBV28 to TRBJ2-5, with TRBD2 as a possible D gene (5 bases). Trimming took 4 bases from V and 7 from J, leaving 10 bases between them. Germline assignment: CDR1 MDHEN and CDR2 SYDVKM. The CDR3 spans 12 residues. The CDR3 nucleotides read TGTGCCAGCAGTTCTAACGAGGGGACCCAGTACTTC. This codes for CASSSNEGTQYF.

In this sample, this clonotype turned up a few times. The chain employs TRBV27 and TRBJ2-7; 9 nucleotides agree with TRBD1. With 5 bases clipped from V and 4 bases from J, the junction kept 9 bases outside the gene matches. Germline-derived CDR1 and CDR2 are MNHEY and SMNVEV (reference sequence). The CDR3 is made up of 15 amino acids. The DNA for the CDR3 is TGTGCCAGCAGTCCACTACAGGGGGCTGTTTACGAGCAGTACTTC. As protein: CASSPLQGAVYEQYF.

This clonotype was observed many times. The V and J genes are TRBV7-2 and TRBJ1-1; TRBD1 aligns across 7 bases. Germline CDR1 and CDR2: SGHTA and FQGNSA. The length of the CDR3 is 15 residues. The junction had 3 bases not matched to a gene; V was cut back by 2 bases and J by 0 bases. The CDR3 region is CASSLQGVMNTEAFF. The CDR3 region has the DNA TGTGCCAGCAGCTTACAGGGGGTCATGAACACTGAAGCTTTCTTT.

The genes are TRBV15 and TRBJ2-2; the D is unclear. There are 15 residues in the CDR3. V shed 0 bases and J shed 4 bases, with 9 bases lying between them. CDR1 is LNHNV, CDR2 YYDKDF, per germline (reference sequence). The CDR3 nucleotides are TGTGCCACCAGCAGAGACGACACGAGCACCGGGGAGCTGTTTTTT. Translating gives CATSRDDTSTGELFF.

The V gene is TRBV2, the J gene TRBJ2-5; perhaps TRBD2 as D (5 bases). Trimming took 2 bases from V and 7 from J, leaving 14 bases between them. This CDR3 is built from 14 residues. CDR1 and CDR2 (germline): SNHLY, FYNNEI. Here the CDR3 reads CASSELPPRVTQYF. CDR3 DNA sequence: TGTGCCAGCAGTGAATTACCCCCGAGGGTGACCCAGTACTTC.

This chain uses TRBV7-2 with TRBJ1-1; no clear D gene. Trimming cost V 7 bases and J 0 bases, with 12 bases left between them. From germline, CDR1 is SGHTA and CDR2 FQGNSA. This CDR3 has 14 residues. DNA for the CDR3: TGTGCCAGCAACGCCCAGTGGATGAACACTGAAGCTTTCTTT. This translates into CASNAQWMNTEAFF.